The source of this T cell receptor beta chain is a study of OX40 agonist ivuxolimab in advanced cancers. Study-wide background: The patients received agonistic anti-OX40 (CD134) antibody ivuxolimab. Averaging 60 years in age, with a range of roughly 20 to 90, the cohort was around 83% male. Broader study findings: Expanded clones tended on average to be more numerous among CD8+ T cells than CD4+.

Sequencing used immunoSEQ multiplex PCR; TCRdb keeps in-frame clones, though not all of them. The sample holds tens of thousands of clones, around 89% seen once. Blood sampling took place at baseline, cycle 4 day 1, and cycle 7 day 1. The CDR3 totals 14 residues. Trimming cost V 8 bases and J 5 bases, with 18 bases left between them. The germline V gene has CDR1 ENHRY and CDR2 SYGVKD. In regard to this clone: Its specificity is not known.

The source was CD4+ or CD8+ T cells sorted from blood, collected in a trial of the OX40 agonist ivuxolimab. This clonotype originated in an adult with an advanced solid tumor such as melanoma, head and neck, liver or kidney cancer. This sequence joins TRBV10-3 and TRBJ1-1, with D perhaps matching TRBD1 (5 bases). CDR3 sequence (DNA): TGTGCCATCGGACTACAGGCGGGCGGGACTGAAGCTTTCTTT. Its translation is CAIGLQAGGTEAFF.